The clone carrying this T cell receptor (beta chain) came up a few times. Its specificity is unknown. Building of the TCR beta libraries involved iRepertoire HTBI primers and Arm-PCR of CDR3 regions. In TCRdb, the multiplex PCR reads were re-called with MiXCR into one record per CDR3 protein. This table holds 350,000 to 500,000 distinct CDR3 sequences, 13% to 15% found once. This entry comes from a study of regulatory T cells in long-lasting Graves disease. Findings and caveats of the study: Persistent cases favored TRBV28, TRBJ1-2 and TRBJ2-5.

Stated time point: newly diagnosed GD, antithyroid drugs for less than 3 months. After RNA was extracted from PBMCs, the TCR library was made from it. It was American Thyroid Association guidelines that determined Graves' disease diagnosis. This CDR3 region has 17 residues. The V gene lost 2 bases and the J gene lost 4 bases, with 18 bases spanning the gap. The same data also went into a second study, on T cells in Graves' hyperthyroidism and ophthalmopathy. That study adds: Graves' hyperthyroidism is called stable when ophthalmopathy does not progress within 18 months. Researchers ran a first-round RT-PCR on the TCR CDR3 using the HTBI primer set.

This clonotype was obtained from a woman aged 50 to 60 with Graves disease. The chain combines TRBV12-3 or TRBV12-4 with TRBJ1-5; D is uncertain. Sequenced material: peripheral blood mononuclear cells (PBMCs), taken at new diagnosis, from a patient treated with antithyroid drugs. CDR3 region: CASSLMDGFKFNQPQHF. The CDR3 DNA follows: TGTGCCAGCAGTTTAATGGACGGGTTTAAATTTAATCAGCCCCAGCATTTT.